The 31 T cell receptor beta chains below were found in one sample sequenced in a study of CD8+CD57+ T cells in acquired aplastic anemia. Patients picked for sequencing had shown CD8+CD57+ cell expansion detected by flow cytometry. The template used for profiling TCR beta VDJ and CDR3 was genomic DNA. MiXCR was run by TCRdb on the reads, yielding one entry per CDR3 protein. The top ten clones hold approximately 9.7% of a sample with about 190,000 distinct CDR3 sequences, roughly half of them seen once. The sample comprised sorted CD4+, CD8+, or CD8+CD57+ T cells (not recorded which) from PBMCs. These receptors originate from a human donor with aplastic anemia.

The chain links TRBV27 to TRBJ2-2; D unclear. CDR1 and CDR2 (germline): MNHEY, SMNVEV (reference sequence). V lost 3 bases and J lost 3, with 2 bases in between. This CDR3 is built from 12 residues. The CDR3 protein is CASSFYTGELFF. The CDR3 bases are TGTGCCAGCAGTTTCTACACCGGGGAGCTGTTTTTT.

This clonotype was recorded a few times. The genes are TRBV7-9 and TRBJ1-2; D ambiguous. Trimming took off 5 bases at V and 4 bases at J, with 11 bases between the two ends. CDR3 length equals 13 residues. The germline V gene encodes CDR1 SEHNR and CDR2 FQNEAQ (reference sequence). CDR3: CASSPIGSYGYTF. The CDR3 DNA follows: TGTGCCAGCAGCCCTATTGGATCCTATGGCTACACCTTC.

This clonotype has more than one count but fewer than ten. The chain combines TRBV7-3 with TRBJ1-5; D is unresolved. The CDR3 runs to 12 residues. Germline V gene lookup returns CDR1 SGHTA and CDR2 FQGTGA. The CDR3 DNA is TGTGCTAAAGACACGGACAATCAGCCCCAGCATTTT. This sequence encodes CAKDTDNQPQHF.

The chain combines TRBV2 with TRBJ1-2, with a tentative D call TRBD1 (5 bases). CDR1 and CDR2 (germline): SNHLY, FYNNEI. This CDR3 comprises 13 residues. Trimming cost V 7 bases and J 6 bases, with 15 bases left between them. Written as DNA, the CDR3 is TGTGCCAGCATGGAGCAGGGCAACAATGGCTACACCTTC. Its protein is CASMEQGNNGYTF.

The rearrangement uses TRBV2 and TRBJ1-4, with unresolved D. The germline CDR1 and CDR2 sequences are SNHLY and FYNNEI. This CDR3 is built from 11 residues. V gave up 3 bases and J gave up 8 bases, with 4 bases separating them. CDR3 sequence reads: CASSEYEKLFF. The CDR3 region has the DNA TGTGCCAGCAGTGAGTACGAAAAACTGTTTTTT.

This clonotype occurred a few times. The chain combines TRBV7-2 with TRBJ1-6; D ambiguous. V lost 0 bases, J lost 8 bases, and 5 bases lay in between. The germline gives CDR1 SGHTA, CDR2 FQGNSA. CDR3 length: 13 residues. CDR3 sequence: CASSLARDSPLHF. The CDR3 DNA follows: TGTGCCAGCAGCTTAGCTAGAGATTCACCCCTCCACTTT.

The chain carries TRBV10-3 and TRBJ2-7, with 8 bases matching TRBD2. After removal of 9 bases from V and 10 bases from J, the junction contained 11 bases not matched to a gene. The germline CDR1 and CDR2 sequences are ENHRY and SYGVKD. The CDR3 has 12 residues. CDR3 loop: CAIREGGSNQYF. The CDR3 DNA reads TGTGCCATTCGGGAGGGCGGGAGCAATCAGTACTTC.

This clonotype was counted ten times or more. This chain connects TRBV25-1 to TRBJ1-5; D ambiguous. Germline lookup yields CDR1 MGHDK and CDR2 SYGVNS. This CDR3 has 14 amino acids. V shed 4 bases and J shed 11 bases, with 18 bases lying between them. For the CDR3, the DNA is TGTGCCAGCAGTGGCCACGGACTGGCCGGGACCCAGCATTTT. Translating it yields CASSGHGLAGTQHF.

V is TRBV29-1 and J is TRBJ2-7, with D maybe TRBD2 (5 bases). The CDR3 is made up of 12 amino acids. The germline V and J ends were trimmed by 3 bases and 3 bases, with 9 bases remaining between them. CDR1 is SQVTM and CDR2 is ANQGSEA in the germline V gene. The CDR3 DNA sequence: TGCAGCGTTGACGGAGAGGGCTACGAGCAGTACTTC. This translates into CSVDGEGYEQYF.

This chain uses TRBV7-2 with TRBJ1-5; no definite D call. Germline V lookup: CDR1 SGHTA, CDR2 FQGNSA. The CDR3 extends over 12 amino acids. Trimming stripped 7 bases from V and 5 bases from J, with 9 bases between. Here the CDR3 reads CASTLGDQPQHF. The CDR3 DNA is TGTGCCAGCACCTTGGGTGATCAGCCCCAGCATTTT.

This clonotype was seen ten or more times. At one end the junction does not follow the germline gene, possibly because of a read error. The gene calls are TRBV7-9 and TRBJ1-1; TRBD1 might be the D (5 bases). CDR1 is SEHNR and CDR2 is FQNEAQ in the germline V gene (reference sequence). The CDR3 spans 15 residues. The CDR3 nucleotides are TGTGCCAGCAGGACGACAGAACCAACGAACAGTGAAGCTTTCTTT. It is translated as CASRTTEPTNSEAFF.

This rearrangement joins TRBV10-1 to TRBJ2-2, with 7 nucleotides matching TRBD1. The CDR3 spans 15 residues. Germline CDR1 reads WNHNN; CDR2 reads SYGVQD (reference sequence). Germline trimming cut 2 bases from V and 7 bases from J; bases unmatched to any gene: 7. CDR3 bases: TGCGCCAGCAGTGAGGTGACAGGGAGTCGCGGGGAGCTGTTTTTT. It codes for CASSEVTGSRGELFF.

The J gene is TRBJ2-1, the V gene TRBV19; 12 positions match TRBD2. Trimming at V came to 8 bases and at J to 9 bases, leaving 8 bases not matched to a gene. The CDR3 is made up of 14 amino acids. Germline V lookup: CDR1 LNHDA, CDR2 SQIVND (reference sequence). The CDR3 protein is CASRLAGVVTEQFF. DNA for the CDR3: TGTGCCAGTCGACTAGCGGGAGTAGTCACTGAGCAGTTCTTC.

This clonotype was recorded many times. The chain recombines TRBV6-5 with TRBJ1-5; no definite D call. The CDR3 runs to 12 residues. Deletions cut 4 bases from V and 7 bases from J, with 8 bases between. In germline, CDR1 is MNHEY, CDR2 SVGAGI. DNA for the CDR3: TGTGCCAGCAGTTGGGTAGGGCAGCCCCAGCATTTT. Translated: CASSWVGQPQHF.

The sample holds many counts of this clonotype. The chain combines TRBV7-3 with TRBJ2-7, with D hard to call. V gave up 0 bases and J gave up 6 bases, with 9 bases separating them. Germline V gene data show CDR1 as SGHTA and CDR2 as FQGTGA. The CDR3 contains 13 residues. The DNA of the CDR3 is TGTGCCAGCAGCTTAACCGGGTCGGTCGAGCAGTACTTC. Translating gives CASSLTGSVEQYF.

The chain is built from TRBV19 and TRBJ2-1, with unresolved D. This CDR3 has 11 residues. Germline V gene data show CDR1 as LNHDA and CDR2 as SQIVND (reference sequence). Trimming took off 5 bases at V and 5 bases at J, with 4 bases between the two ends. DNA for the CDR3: TGTGCCAGTAGTCAGCACAATGAGCAGTTCTTC. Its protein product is CASSQHNEQFF. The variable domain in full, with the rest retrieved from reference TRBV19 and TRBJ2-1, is DGGITQSPKYLFRKEGQNVTLSCEQNLNHDAMYWYRQDPGQGLRLIYYSQIVNDFQKGDIAEGYSVSREKKESFPLTVTSAQKNPTAFYLCASSQHNEQFFGPGTRLTVL.

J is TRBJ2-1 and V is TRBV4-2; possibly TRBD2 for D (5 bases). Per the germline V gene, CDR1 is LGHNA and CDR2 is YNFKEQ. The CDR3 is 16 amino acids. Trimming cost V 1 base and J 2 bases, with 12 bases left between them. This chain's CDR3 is CASSQGETLTYNEQFF. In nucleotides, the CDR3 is TGTGCCAGCAGCCAAGGGGAGACCCTTACCTACAATGAGCAGTTCTTC.

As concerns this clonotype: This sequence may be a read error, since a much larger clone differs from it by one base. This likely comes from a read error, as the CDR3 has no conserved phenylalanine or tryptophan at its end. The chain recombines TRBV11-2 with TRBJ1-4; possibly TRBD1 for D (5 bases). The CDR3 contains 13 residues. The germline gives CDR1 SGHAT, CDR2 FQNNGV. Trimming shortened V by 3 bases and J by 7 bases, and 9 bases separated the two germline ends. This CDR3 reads CASSFMGGEKLFL. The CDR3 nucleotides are TGTGCCAGCAGCTTCATGGGGGGTGAAAAACTGTTTCTT.

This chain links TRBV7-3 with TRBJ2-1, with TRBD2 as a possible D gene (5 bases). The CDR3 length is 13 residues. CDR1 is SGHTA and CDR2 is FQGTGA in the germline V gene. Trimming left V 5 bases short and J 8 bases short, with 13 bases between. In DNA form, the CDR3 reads TGTGCCAGCAGCCCCGCTGGGAGCCATGAGCAGTTCTTC. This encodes CASSPAGSHEQFF.

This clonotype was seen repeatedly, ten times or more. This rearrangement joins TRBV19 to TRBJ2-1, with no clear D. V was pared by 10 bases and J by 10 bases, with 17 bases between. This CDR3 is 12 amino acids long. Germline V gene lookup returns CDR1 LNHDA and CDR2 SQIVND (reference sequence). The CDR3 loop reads CATGRRAEEQFF. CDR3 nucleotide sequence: TGTGCCACTGGTCGAAGGGCAGAGGAGCAGTTCTTC.

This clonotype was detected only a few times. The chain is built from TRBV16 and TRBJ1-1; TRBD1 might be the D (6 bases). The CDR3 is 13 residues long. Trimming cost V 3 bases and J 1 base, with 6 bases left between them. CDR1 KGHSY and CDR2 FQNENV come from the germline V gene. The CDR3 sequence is CASSQGQNTEAFF. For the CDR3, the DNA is TGTGCCAGCAGCCAGGGACAGAACACTGAAGCTTTCTTT.

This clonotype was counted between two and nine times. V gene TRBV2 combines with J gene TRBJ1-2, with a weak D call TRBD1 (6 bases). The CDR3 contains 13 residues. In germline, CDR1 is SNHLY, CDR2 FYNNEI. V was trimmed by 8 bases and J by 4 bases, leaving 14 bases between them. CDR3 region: CASLPDRPYGYTF. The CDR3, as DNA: TGTGCCAGCCTCCCCGACAGGCCCTATGGCTACACCTTC.

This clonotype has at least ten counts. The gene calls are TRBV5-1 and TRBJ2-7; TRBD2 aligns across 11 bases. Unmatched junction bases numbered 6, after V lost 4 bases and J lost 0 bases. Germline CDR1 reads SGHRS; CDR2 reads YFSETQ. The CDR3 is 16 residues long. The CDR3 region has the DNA TGCGCCAGCAGCAAAACTAGCGGGAGTTTCTCCTACGAGCAGTACTTC. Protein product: CASSKTSGSFSYEQYF.

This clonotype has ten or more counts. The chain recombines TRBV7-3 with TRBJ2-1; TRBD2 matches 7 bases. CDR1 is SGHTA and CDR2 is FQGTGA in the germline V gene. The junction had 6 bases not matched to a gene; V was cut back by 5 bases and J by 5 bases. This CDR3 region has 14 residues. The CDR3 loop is CASSMGLADNEQFF. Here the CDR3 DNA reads TGTGCCAGCAGCATGGGGCTAGCGGACAATGAGCAGTTCTTC.

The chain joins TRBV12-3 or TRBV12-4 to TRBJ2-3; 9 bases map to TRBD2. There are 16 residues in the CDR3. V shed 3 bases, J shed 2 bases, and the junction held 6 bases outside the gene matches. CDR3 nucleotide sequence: TGTGCCAGCAGTTTTGGGCGGGGGGGTCACACAGATACGCAGTATTTT. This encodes CASSFGRGGHTDTQYF.

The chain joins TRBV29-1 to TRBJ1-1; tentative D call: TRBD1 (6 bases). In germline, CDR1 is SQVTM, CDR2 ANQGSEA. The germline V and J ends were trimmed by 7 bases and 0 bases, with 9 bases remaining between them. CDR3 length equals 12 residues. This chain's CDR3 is CSARGLNTEAFF. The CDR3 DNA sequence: TGCAGCGCCAGGGGCCTGAACACTGAAGCTTTCTTT.

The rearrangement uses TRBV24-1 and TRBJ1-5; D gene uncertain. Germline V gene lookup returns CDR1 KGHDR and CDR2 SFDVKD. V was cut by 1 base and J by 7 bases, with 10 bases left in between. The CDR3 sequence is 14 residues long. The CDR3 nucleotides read TGTGCCACCAGTGATTTTACACTAAGCCAGCCCCAGCATTTT. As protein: CATSDFTLSQPQHF.

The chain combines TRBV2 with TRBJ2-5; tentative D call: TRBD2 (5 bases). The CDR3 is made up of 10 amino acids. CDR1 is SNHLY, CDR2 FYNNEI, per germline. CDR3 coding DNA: TGTGCTAGAGGGCAAGAGACCCAGTACTTC. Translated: CARGQETQYF.

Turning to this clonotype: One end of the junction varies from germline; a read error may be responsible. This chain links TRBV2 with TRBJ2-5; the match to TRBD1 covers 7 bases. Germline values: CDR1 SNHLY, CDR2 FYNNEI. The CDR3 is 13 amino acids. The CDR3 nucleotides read TGTGCCTGCAGGCCGACAGGGATCGAGACCCAGTACTTC. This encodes CACRPTGIETQYF.

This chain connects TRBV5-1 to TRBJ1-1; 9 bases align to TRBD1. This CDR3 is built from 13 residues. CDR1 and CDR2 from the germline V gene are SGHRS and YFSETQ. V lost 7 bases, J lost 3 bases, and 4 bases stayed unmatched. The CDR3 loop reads CASGRQGDTEAFF. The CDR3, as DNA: TGCGCCAGCGGGCGACAGGGGGACACTGAAGCTTTCTTT.

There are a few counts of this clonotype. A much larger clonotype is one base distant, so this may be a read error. CDR3 DNA: TGCGCCAGCGGCTTGGGCCTAGCGGGAGTCTACAATGAGCAGTTCTTC. Amino acid sequence: CASGLGLAGVYNEQFF. The genes are TRBV5-1 and TRBJ2-1; 10 positions agree with TRBD2. This CDR3 has 16 residues. Per the germline V gene, CDR1 is SGHRS and CDR2 is YFSETQ.